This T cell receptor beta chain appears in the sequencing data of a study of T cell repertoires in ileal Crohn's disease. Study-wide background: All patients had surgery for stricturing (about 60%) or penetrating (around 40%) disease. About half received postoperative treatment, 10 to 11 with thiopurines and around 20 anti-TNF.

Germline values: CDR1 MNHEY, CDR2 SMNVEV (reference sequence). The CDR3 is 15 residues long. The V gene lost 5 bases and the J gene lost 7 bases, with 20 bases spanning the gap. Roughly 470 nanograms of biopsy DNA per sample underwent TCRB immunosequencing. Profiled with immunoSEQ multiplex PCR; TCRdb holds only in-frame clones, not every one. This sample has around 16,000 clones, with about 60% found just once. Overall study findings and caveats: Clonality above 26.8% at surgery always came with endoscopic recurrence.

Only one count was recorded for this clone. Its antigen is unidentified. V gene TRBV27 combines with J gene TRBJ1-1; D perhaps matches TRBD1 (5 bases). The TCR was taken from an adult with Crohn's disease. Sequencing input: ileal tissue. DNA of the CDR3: TGTGCCAGCAGTACCCAGCGACAGCTACCCTTTGAAGCTTTCTTT. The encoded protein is CASSTQRQLPFEAFF.